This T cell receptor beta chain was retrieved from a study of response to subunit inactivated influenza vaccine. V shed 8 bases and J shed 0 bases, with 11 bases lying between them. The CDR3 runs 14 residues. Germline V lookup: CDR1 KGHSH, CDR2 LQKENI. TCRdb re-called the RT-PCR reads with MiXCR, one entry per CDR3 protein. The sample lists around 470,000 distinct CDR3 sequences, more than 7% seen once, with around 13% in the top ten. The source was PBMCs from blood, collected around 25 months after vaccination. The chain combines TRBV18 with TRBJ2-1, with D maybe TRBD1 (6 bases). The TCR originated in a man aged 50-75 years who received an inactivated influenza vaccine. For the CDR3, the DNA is TGTGCCAGCACCGGACAGTACTCCTACAATGAGCAGTTCTTC. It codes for CASTGQYSYNEQFF. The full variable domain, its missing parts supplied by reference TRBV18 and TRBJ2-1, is NAGVMQNPRHLVRRRGQEARLRCSPMKGHSHVYWYRQLPEEGLKFMVYLQKENIIDESGMPKERFSAEFPKEGPSILRIQQVVRGDSAAYFCASTGQYSYNEQFFGPGTRLTVL.